This passage covers 29 T cell receptor beta chains from one sample sequenced in a study of shared clonotypes between healthy human individuals. The protocol was immunoSEQ multiplex PCR, while the TCRdb copy is restricted to in-frame clones and leaves out a portion. The profile shows about 1.5 million clones, 98% of them singletons. The sequencing sample was made of naive CD4+ T cells sorted from blood. Subset noted: CD45RA+ positively selected. The source is a man aged 30-40 years in good health.

The chain carries TRBV7-2 and TRBJ1-5; D not resolved. CDR3 length: 15 amino acids. V lost 5 bases, J lost 6 bases, and 17 bases lay in between. Germline lookup yields CDR1 SGHTA and CDR2 FQGNSA. The CDR3 loop is CASSPRTAWGQPQHF. DNA of the CDR3: TGTGCCAGCAGCCCACGGACCGCTTGGGGTCAGCCCCAGCATTTT. The full variable domain, with the rest looked up from reference TRBV7-2 and TRBJ1-5, is GAGVSQSPSNKVTEKGKDVELRCDPISGHTALYWYRQSLGQGLEFLIYFQGNSAPDKSGLPSDRFSAERTGGSVSTLTIQRTQQEDSAVYLCASSPRTAWGQPQHFGDGTRLSIL.

The rearrangement uses TRBV7-8 and TRBJ2-3; TRBD1 is a possible D gene (7 bases). Germline loops: CDR1 SGHVS, CDR2 FQNEAQ. This CDR3 is 17 amino acids long. V gave up 7 bases and J gave up 4 bases, with 24 bases separating them. CDR3 DNA: TGTGCCAGCATTTTACAACCAGGGGGGAAGGTCTCAGATACGCAGTATTTT. This encodes CASILQPGGKVSDTQYF.

The chain links TRBV7-9 to TRBJ2-1; 10 bases align to TRBD2. This CDR3 is built from 16 residues. Germline V gives CDR1 SEHNR, CDR2 FQNEAQ (reference sequence). V shed 7 bases and J 7 bases; nucleotides not matched to a gene: 13. The CDR3 sequence is CASIPRTSGGGNEQFF. CDR3 sequence (DNA): TGTGCCAGCATCCCCCGGACTAGCGGAGGGGGAAATGAGCAGTTCTTC. The full variable domain, its missing parts supplied by reference TRBV7-9 and TRBJ2-1, is DTGVSQNPRHKITKRGQNVTFRCDPISEHNRLYWYRQTLGQGPEFLTYFQNEAQLEKSRLLSDRFSAERPKGSFSTLEIQRTEQGDSAMYLCASIPRTSGGGNEQFFGPGTRLTVL.

DNA for the CDR3: TGTGCCAGCATGCGGAACACTGAAGCTTTCTTT. Protein product: CASMRNTEAFF. This chain links TRBV28 with TRBJ1-1; D unclear. The length of the CDR3 is 11 residues. V was pared by 7 bases and J by 1 base, with 4 bases between. The germline CDR1 and CDR2 sequences are MDHEN and SYDVKM.

V usage is TRBV19 and J usage is TRBJ1-2; D is uncertain. Per the germline V gene, CDR1 is LNHDA and CDR2 is SQIVND (reference sequence). Trimming pared 4 bases from V and 4 bases from J, leaving 13 bases between. CDR3 length: 14 residues. The chain's CDR3 is CASSKRTASYGYTF. CDR3 sequence (DNA): TGTGCCAGTAGTAAAAGGACTGCTTCCTATGGCTACACCTTC.

The V call is TRBV27, the J call TRBJ1-2, with D possibly TRBD1 on 5 matching bases. Trimming shortened V by 0 bases and J by 0 bases, and 11 bases separated the two germline ends. Germline V gene sequence: CDR1 MNHEY, CDR2 SMNVEV (reference sequence). CDR3 length: 16 residues. Here the CDR3 DNA reads TGTGCCAGCAGTTTATCAGGGGTCGGGGCTAACTATGGCTACACCTTC. Amino acids: CASSLSGVGANYGYTF.

The chain combines TRBV5-8 with TRBJ1-5; perhaps TRBD1 as D (5 bases). The CDR3 is made up of 14 amino acids. The germline CDR1 and CDR2 sequences are SGHTS and YDEGEE. Trimming left V 4 bases short and J 4 bases short, with 12 bases between. This chain's CDR3 is CASSSRVGNQPQHF. The CDR3 region has the DNA TGTGCCAGCAGCAGCAGGGTTGGGAATCAGCCCCAGCATTTT.

V gene TRBV27 combines with J gene TRBJ1-1, with 7 positions matching TRBD1. The CDR3 is 15 residues long. The germline V gene encodes CDR1 MNHEY and CDR2 SMNVEV (reference sequence). V shed 5 bases, J shed 1 base, and the junction held 7 bases outside the gene matches. The CDR3 region has the DNA TGTGCCAGCAGTCGACTCCGGACAGGGAACACTGAAGCTTTCTTT. This translates into CASSRLRTGNTEAFF.

This chain links TRBV10-1 with TRBJ2-3; 8 bases match TRBD2. The CDR3 is 15 residues long. CDR1 and CDR2 from the germline V gene are WNHNN and SYGVQD (reference sequence). J was trimmed by 5 bases and V by 0 bases; bases with no gene match: 4. For the CDR3, the DNA is TGCGCCAGCAGTGAGTCTAGCGGGGTCAGAGATACGCAGTATTTT. Its translation is CASSESSGVRDTQYF.

In the case of this clone: Other DNA sequences in the sample encode the same CDR3. This chain connects TRBV2 to TRBJ1-1; possibly TRBD1 for D (5 bases). There are 13 residues in the CDR3. The V gene lost 3 bases and the J gene lost 0 bases, with 5 bases spanning the gap. The germline CDR1 and CDR2 sequences are SNHLY and FYNNEI. The chain's CDR3 is CASSEGLNTEAFF. The CDR3 nucleotides are TGTGCCAGCAGTGAGGGGCTGAACACTGAAGCTTTCTTT.

This chain joins TRBV28 and TRBJ2-7; perhaps TRBD2 as D (6 bases). The CDR3 has 16 amino acids. Trimming took 5 bases from V and 6 from J, leaving 23 bases between them. Germline assignment: CDR1 MDHEN and CDR2 SYDVKM. Here the CDR3 DNA reads TGTGCCAGCAGTAGACCGGGACTGTCCTGGGGTGGCGAGCAGTACTTC. As protein: CASSRPGLSWGGEQYF. The full variable domain, in which reference TRBV28 and TRBJ2-7 provide the parts outside the CDR3, is DVKVTQSSRYLVKRTGEKVFLECVQDMDHENMFWYRQDPGLGLRLIYFSYDVKMKEKGDIPEGYSVSREKKERFSLILESASTNQTSMYLCASSRPGLSWGGEQYFGPGTRLTVT.

The chain couples TRBV4-1 to TRBJ2-1, with D perhaps matching TRBD1 or TRBD2 (5 bases each). CDR1 is MGHRA and CDR2 is YSYEKL in the germline V gene. CDR3 size: 16 residues. V lost 0 bases to trimming and J lost 3 bases, with 12 bases between them. The CDR3 region is CASSQEGTDNYNEQFF. For the CDR3, the DNA is TGCGCCAGCAGCCAAGAGGGGACCGATAACTACAATGAGCAGTTCTTC.

The chain is built from TRBV7-7 and TRBJ2-5, with 11 bases matching TRBD2. With V trimmed by 1 base and J by 4 bases, 2 bases remained unmatched. Germline V gives CDR1 SSHAT, CDR2 FNYEAQ (reference sequence). The length of the CDR3 is 15 residues. The CDR3 loop is CASSLGLAGPETQYF. The CDR3 region has the DNA TGTGCCAGCAGCTTAGGACTAGCGGGACCAGAGACCCAGTACTTC.

The rearrangement joins TRBV7-2 to TRBJ2-5; D uncertain. The V gene's germline CDR1 is SGHTA and CDR2 FQGNSA. The ends were cut back, 5 bases at V and 0 bases at J, with 13 bases in the middle. The CDR3 contains 15 residues. CDR3 protein: CASSLISDYQETQYF. CDR3 in DNA: TGTGCCAGCAGCCTAATTTCAGATTACCAAGAGACCCAGTACTTC.

J is TRBJ2-7 and V is TRBV27; D is undetermined. In germline, CDR1 is MNHEY, CDR2 SMNVEV (reference sequence). Trimming shortened V by 11 bases and J by 7 bases, and 21 bases separated the two germline ends. CDR3 length: 13 residues. CDR3 amino acids: CAYPAGLVLEQYF. The CDR3 region has the DNA TGTGCCTATCCCGCCGGGCTAGTGTTGGAGCAGTACTTC.

Note on this clone: The sample carries other DNA sequences with the same CDR3. The V and J genes are TRBV28 and TRBJ2-7, with D perhaps matching TRBD1 (5 bases). CDR1 is MDHEN, CDR2 SYDVKM, per germline. Trimming cost V 5 bases and J 1 base, with 6 bases left between them. The CDR3 extends over 12 amino acids. CDR3 DNA: TGTGCCAGCAGTAGGGGTTCCTACGAGCAGTACTTC. Translation gives CASSRGSYEQYF. The variable domain in full, with the rest retrieved from reference TRBV28 and TRBJ2-7, is DVKVTQSSRYLVKRTGEKVFLECVQDMDHENMFWYRQDPGLGLRLIYFSYDVKMKEKGDIPEGYSVSREKKERFSLILESASTNQTSMYLCASSRGSYEQYFGPGTRLTVT.

This clone has only one observation. The gene calls are TRBV4-1 and TRBJ1-3; D is unresolved. With 4 bases removed from V and 2 bases from J, the gap between germline ends came to 24 bases. The length of the CDR3 is 19 residues. Germline V lookup: CDR1 MGHRA, CDR2 YSYEKL. CDR3 coding DNA: TGCGCCAGCAGCCCGCCAGACGAGGCAGTGCCCATCGCTGGAAACACCATATATTTT. Translating gives CASSPPDEAVPIAGNTIYF.

The chain has TRBV9 and TRBJ2-3, with 9 bases matching TRBD2. The ends lost 0 bases at V and 1 base at J; junction bases unmatched: 3. This CDR3 contains 16 residues. Germline assignment: CDR1 SGDLS and CDR2 YYNGEE. CDR3 in amino acids: CASSVATSGRTDTQYF. The CDR3 DNA is TGTGCCAGCAGCGTAGCTACTAGCGGGCGCACAGATACGCAGTATTTT.

V is TRBV29-1 and J is TRBJ2-5; D is ambiguous. The germline gives CDR1 SQVTM, CDR2 ANQGSEA. V shed 6 bases and J shed 0 bases, with 8 bases lying between them. The CDR3 length is 12 residues. The DNA for the CDR3 is TGCAGCGTAGTACAGAACCAAGAGACCCAGTACTTC. It specifies CSVVQNQETQYF.

J is TRBJ2-6 and V is TRBV7-8, with D possibly TRBD1 on 6 matching bases. The ends were cut back, 5 bases at V and 1 base at J, with 12 bases in the middle. Germline assignment: CDR1 SGHVS and CDR2 FQNEAQ. The CDR3 extends over 16 amino acids. The CDR3 bases are TGTGCCAGCAGCCTCGAACAGGGATCTGGGGCCAACGTCCTGACTTTC. This encodes CASSLEQGSGANVLTF. Looking up the rest from reference TRBV7-8 and TRBJ2-6 gives the full variable domain: GAGVSQSPRYKVAKRGQDVALRCDPISGHVSLFWYQQALGQGPEFLTYFQNEAQLDKSGLPSDRFFAERPEGSVSTLKIQRTQQEDSAVYLCASSLEQGSGANVLTFGAGSRLTVL.

V usage is TRBV7-2 and J usage is TRBJ2-1; TRBD1 might be the D (6 bases). Trimming pared 2 bases from V and 5 bases from J, leaving 10 bases between. This CDR3 has 14 amino acids. Looked up from germline, CDR1 is SGHTA and CDR2 is FQGNSA. CDR3 sequence: CASSLQGRDNEQFF. The CDR3 DNA is TGTGCCAGCAGCTTACAGGGGAGAGACAATGAGCAGTTCTTC.

The chain uses TRBV5-6 and TRBJ2-7; D remains ambiguous. V was clipped by 0 bases and J by 12 bases, with 13 bases between them. The germline gives CDR1 SGHDT, CDR2 YYEEEE. CDR3 size: 12 residues. The chain's CDR3 is CASSLGFQRGYF. The CDR3 nucleotides read TGTGCCAGCAGCTTGGGTTTCCAACGTGGGTACTTC.

The CDR3: CASSFGGQPTGQYF. Here the CDR3 DNA reads TGTGCCAGCAGCTTCGGAGGACAGCCGACGGGGCAGTACTTC. V gene TRBV7-2 combines with J gene TRBJ2-7; D might be TRBD1 (6 bases). The CDR3 covers 14 residues. Trimming left V 3 bases short and J 9 bases short, with 18 bases between. The germline gives CDR1 SGHTA, CDR2 FQGNSA.

This chain connects TRBV4-2 to TRBJ2-4, with 10 bases aligning to TRBD2. The CDR3 is made up of 17 amino acids. V gave up 1 base and J gave up 7 bases; unmatched junction bases: 10. The germline V gene has CDR1 LGHNA and CDR2 YNFKEQ. CDR3 in DNA: TGTGCCAGCAGCCAAGGCCTAGCGGGAGCCCCACGGAACATTCAGTACTTC. Translated: CASSQGLAGAPRNIQYF.

This rearrangement joins TRBV10-1 to TRBJ2-2; D not certain. CDR1 and CDR2 from the germline V gene are WNHNN and SYGVQD (reference sequence). The V end lost 0 bases, the J end lost 8 bases, and 13 bases lay between the germline ends. The CDR3 covers 15 residues. CDR3 DNA: TGCGCCAGCAGTGAGTCGGCGAGTACCATGGGGGAGCTGTTTTTT. Protein: CASSESASTMGELFF.

The chain combines TRBV5-5 with TRBJ1-5; D remains ambiguous. The CDR3 is 14 amino acids. The germline V gene encodes CDR1 SGHKS and CDR2 YYEKEE (reference sequence). Trimming shortened V by 0 bases and J by 7 bases, and 11 bases separated the two germline ends. CDR3 nucleotides: TGTGCCAGCAGCTTGGAAACGGCGAGACAGCCCCAGCATTTT. This codes for CASSLETARQPQHF.

CDR3: CASSPTGLAGGPSQYF. The DNA for the CDR3 is TGTGCCAGCAGTCCGACCGGACTAGCGGGAGGGCCTTCCCAGTACTTC. The V call is TRBV7-2, the J call TRBJ2-5; TRBD2 aligns across 15 bases. The CDR3 spans 16 residues. The V and J ends lost 6 bases and 9 bases, in that order; junction bases with no gene match: 11. Germline V gives CDR1 SGHTA, CDR2 FQGNSA.

V is TRBV5-4 and J is TRBJ2-7, with D hard to call. The CDR3 contains 15 residues. Germline V CDR1 and CDR2: SGHNT, YYREEE (reference sequence). V was cut by 5 bases and J by 3 bases, with 18 bases left in between. The DNA of the CDR3 is TGTGCCAGCAGTCGGATAGCCGATAGAGACTACGAGCAGTACTTC. It is translated as CASSRIADRDYEQYF.

This clone was observed a single time. V gene TRBV7-2 combines with J gene TRBJ2-7, with 7 bases identical to TRBD2. V was pared by 0 bases and J by 4 bases, with 6 bases of the junction left unmatched. CDR3 length equals 15 residues. The germline V gene has CDR1 SGHTA and CDR2 FQGNSA. As DNA, the CDR3 is TGTGCCAGCAGCTTAGCGTGGTCTAGCGGATACGAGCAGTACTTC. Amino acids: CASSLAWSSGYEQYF.